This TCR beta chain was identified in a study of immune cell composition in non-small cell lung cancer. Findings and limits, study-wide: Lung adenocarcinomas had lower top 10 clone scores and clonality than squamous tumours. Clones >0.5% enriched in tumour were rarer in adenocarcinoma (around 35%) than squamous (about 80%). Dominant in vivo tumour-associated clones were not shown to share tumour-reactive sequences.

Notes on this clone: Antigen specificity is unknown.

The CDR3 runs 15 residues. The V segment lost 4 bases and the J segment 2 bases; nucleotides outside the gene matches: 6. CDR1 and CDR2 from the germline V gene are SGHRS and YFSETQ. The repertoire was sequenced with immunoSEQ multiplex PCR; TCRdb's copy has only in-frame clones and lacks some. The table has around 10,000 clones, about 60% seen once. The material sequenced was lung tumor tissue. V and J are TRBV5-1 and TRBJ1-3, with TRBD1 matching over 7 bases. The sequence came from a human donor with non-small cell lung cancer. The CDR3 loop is CASSEQGSPGNTIYF. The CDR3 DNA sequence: TGCGCCAGCAGCGAACAGGGGTCTCCTGGAAACACCATATATTTT.